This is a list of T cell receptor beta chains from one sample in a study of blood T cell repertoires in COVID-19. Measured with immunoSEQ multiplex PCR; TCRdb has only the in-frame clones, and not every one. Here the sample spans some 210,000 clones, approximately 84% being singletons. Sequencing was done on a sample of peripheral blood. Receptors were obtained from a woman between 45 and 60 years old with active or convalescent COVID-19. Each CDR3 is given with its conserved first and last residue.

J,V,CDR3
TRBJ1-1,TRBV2,CASSERGEVEAFF
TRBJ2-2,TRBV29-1,CSVEEGGQPDVGTGELFF
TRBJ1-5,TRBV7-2,CASSSTGVNQPQHF
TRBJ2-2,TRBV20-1,CSASRGGHTGELFF
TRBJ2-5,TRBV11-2,CASTPPGQPQETQYF
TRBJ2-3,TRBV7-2,CASSLQETSGSPYTQYF
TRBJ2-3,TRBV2,CASRSESTDTQYF
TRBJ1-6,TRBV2,CASRTGTTSPLHF
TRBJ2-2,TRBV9,CASSVAGLAGVRTGELFF
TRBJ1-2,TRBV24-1,CATSDQTGNYGYTF
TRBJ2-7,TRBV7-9,CASSLVSGRRSDYEQYF
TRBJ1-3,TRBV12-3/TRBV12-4,CASSLASGNTIYF
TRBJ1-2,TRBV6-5,CASSYGTGGAHGYTF
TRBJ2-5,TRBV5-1,CASSLGTGGEETQYF
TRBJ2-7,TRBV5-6,CASSPGTPDEYEQYF
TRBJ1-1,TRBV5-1,CASSSRQFQNTEAFF
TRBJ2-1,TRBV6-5,CASSYSDRNEQFF
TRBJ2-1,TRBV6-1,CASQKNRVNEQFF
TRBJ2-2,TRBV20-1,CSASGTGELFF
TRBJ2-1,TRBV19,CASSVGLAGWDEQFF
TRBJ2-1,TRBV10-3,CAISPSEQVSYNEQFF
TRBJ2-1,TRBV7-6,CASSEAGDPSYNEQFF
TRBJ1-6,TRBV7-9,CASSSAGFGSPLHF
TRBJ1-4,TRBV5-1,CASSLGRRTEYEKLFF
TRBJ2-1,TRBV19,CASSTGTGGGSRRRVNEQFF
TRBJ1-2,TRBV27,CASSLSYRVADGYTF
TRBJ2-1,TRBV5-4,CASSPGLAGSYNEQFF
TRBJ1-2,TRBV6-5,CASTERGYGYTF
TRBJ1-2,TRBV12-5,CASGAQGGLGYGYTF